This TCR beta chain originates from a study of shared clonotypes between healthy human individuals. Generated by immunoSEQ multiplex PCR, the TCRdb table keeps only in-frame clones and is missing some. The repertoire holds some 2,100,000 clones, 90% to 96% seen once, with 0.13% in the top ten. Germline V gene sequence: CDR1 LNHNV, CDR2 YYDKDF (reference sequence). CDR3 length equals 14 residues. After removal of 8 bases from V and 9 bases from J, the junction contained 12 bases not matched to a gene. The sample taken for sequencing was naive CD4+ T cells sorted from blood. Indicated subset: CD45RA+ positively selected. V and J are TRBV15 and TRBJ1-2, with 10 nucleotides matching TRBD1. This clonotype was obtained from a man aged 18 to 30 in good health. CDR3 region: CATQRGGTGVSYTF. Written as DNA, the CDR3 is TGTGCCACCCAACGGGGTGGGACAGGGGTGAGCTACACCTTC. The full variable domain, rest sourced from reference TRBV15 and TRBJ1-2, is DAMVIQNPRYQVTQFGKPVTLSCSQTLNHNVMYWYQQKSSQAPKLLFHYYDKDFNNEADTPDNFQSRRPNTSFCFLDIRSPGLGDTAMYLCATQRGGTGVSYTFGSGTRLTVV.